These T cell receptor beta chains were read from a single sample in a study of spatial heterogeneity in lung cancer. TCRdb redid the calling of the 5' RACE reads with MiXCR, one entry per CDR3 protein. Altogether 35,000 to 45,000 distinct CDR3 sequences are present, more than 6.5% being singletons, with the ten largest covering 9.4%. The starting material was PBMCs, obtained at follow-up. The receptors were gathered from a male donor with early-stage non-small cell lung cancer. Both conserved end residues are part of each CDR3. The D gene is left open where the match is weak. Only some rows state a clone size, as once, few, many or a class for expanded clones.

j_call d_call clone_size v_call cdr3_nt cdr3_aa
TRBJ2-6 . many TRBV7-9 TGTGCCAGCAGCTTCTTGTGGGCTGGGGCCAACGTCCTGACTTTC CASSFLWAGANVLTF
TRBJ2-4 . . TRBV23-1 TGCGCCAGCACCTCTTCTTCCGGGAACCTAAAAAACATTCAGTACTTC CASTSSSGNLKNIQYF
TRBJ1-1 TRBD1 many TRBV7-3 TGTGCCAGCAGCTTAAGGGGCGGGACAGGCCTCCTGAACACTGAAGCTTTCTTT CASSLRGGTGLLNTEAFF
TRBJ1-2 . few TRBV19 TGTGCCAGTAGCCCTTCGCAGTTGGTGGACTATGGCTACACCTTC CASSPSQLVDYGYTF
TRBJ2-7 . many TRBV6-5 TGTGCCAGCAGCTCGCAGGGCTACTCCTACGAGCAGTACTTC CASSSQGYSYEQYF
TRBJ2-1 . many TRBV20-1 TGCAGTGCTAGGCTGACAAGCTCCTACAATGAGCAGTTCTTC CSARLTSSYNEQFF
TRBJ2-7 . many TRBV5-5 TGTGCCAGCAGCTTGGGGGCAGAAGGCGAGCAGTACTTC CASSLGAEGEQYF
TRBJ1-1 . few TRBV27 TGTGCCAGCAGTTCAGGGTATAACACTGAAGCTTTCTTT CASSSGYNTEAFF
TRBJ1-4 . many TRBV6-5 TGTGCCAGCAGTTGGGATCCATCAGGGAAAGAAAAACTGTTTTTT CASSWDPSGKEKLFF
TRBJ1-2 . many TRBV7-2 TGTGCCAGCAGCTCCGGGGCCCCCCCAGAAGGCTACACCTTC CASSSGAPPEGYTF
TRBJ1-4 . many TRBV9 TGTGCCAGCAGCGGGGACGGATCTAATGAAAAACTGTTTTTT CASSGDGSNEKLFF
TRBJ2-1 TRBD2 many TRBV29-1 TGCAGCGTTGAACCAGCGGGGGGGAACAATGAGCAGTTCTTC CSVEPAGGNNEQFF
TRBJ2-5 TRBD2 many TRBV2 TGTGCCAGCAGTGGGCGGGGGTACCAAGAGACCCAGTACTTC CASSGRGYQETQYF
TRBJ1-2 . many TRBV7-9 TGTGCCAGCAGCTTAGCAGCGCAGGCGACCTATGGCTACACCTTC CASSLAAQATYGYTF
TRBJ2-3 . many TRBV12-3/TRBV12-4 TGTGCCAGCAGTCCAATGAAGAGGACAGATACGCAGTATTTT CASSPMKRTDTQYF
TRBJ1-1 TRBD1 . TRBV28 TGTGCCAGCAGTAACGGACAGGGTTACACTGAAGCTTTCTTT CASSNGQGYTEAFF
TRBJ2-2 TRBD1 many TRBV9 TGTGCCAGCAGCAATGGACAGGTGTCCACCGGGGAGCTGTTTTTT CASSNGQVSTGELFF
TRBJ2-2 . many TRBV9 TGTGCCAGCAGCGTAGGCCCCGTGAACACCGGGGAGCTGTTTTTT CASSVGPVNTGELFF
TRBJ1-1 . many TRBV3-1 TGTGCCAGCAGCAGGGGAAAGGACACTGAAGCTTTCTTT CASSRGKDTEAFF
TRBJ2-7 . few TRBV19 TGTGCCAGTACATGGACAAGAAGCTCCTACGAGCAGTACTTC CASTWTRSSYEQYF
TRBJ2-5 . many TRBV18 TGTGCCAGCTCACCACCGGGGACCTCCCAAGAGACCCAGTACTTC CASSPPGTSQETQYF
TRBJ1-2 . many TRBV29-1 TGCAGCGTTGAAGATTTTTCGCCGGAGGGCAAGCTGACAGATAACTATGGCTACACCTTC CSVEDFSPEGKLTDNYGYTF
TRBJ1-2 . . TRBV19 TGTGCCAGTATTTTGAGGGGAAGCGCCTCTAACTATGGCTACACCTTC CASILRGSASNYGYTF
TRBJ1-5 TRBD1 many TRBV20-1 TGCAGTGCTAGGAGGCCGGGGTCAGGGGGGCAGCCCCAGCATTTT CSARRPGSGGQPQHF
TRBJ2-1 TRBD2 many TRBV19 TGTGCCAGTAGTAGGGGACTAGCGGCCCTCAATGAGCAGTTCTTC CASSRGLAALNEQFF
TRBJ2-1 . many TRBV5-6 TGTGCCAGCAGCACGCTAGCGAATCGCGAGCAGTTCTTC CASSTLANREQFF
TRBJ2-7 TRBD2 many TRBV7-2 TGTGCCAGCAGCACTTGGACTAGCGGTGCCGGGAGGGAGCAGTACTTC CASSTWTSGAGREQYF
TRBJ2-5 TRBD2 many TRBV7-6 TGTGCCAGCAGCCAATATATGGGGCTAGCGGTGGAGACCCAGTACTTC CASSQYMGLAVETQYF
TRBJ2-5 . many TRBV20-1 TGCAGTGCTAGCCCCTGGCAAGGAGAGACCCAGTACTTC CSASPWQGETQYF
TRBJ1-1 . many TRBV6-4 TGTGCCAGCAGTGTCCTACAGGGCTCAGAAGCTTTCTTT CASSVLQGSEAFF
TRBJ2-7 TRBD1 many TRBV3-1 TGTGCCAGCAGCCAAGCAGACAGGGGGTTGAGATACGAGCAGTACTTC CASSQADRGLRYEQYF
TRBJ2-1 TRBD2 many TRBV2 TGTGCCAGCAGTTTAGCGGGGGGGTACAATGAGCAGTTCTTC CASSLAGGYNEQFF
TRBJ1-1 . many TRBV20-1 TGCAGTGGGAAGGGTAACACTGAAGCTTTCTTT CSGKGNTEAFF